A selection of T cell receptor beta chains follows, all from one sample in a study of PD-1 and CTLA-4 blockade in melanoma. Profiling relied on immunoSEQ multiplex PCR, and the TCRdb table lists in-frame clones only, not all of them. This table has about 30,000 clones, roughly nine tenths appearing once. The source material was CD8+ T cells from peripheral blood, sampled before anti-PD-1 treatment. The source is a human donor with melanoma. The conserved cysteine and the conserved F or W are not part of the CDR3 here. D genes are given only for firm matches.

TRBV10-2	TRBJ2-1	TRBD1	ASSDETGGYNEQF
TRBV6-5	TRBJ1-2	.	ASSYETVGYGYT
TRBV6-6	TRBJ1-5	.	ASSYGGGGDQPQH
TRBV11-2	TRBJ1-1	.	ASSPSPLEGYTEAF
TRBV13	TRBJ2-7	TRBD2	ASSSWTSGSGEQY
TRBV5-4	TRBJ1-2	.	ASSLNGGRNYGYT
TRBV7-9	TRBJ2-2	.	ASSFTGELF
TRBV5-1	TRBJ2-3	.	ASSRGSSTDTQY
TRBV4-1	TRBJ1-1	.	ASSQHLADTEAF
TRBV27	TRBJ2-7	.	ASTPGDGYEQY
TRBV6-5	TRBJ1-1	.	ASSYSRLGGYTEAF
TRBV27	TRBJ2-7	.	ASSLGGSSYEQY
TRBV4-1	TRBJ2-3	.	ASSPGLEGADTQY
TRBV7-9	TRBJ1-1	.	ASSRGETEAF
TRBV4-2	TRBJ1-1	.	ASSQIGPNTEAF
TRBV15	TRBJ2-7	.	ATSRESYEQY
TRBV15	TRBJ2-3	.	ATSRGGGGTDTQY
TRBV28	TRBJ2-1	.	ASSLLSTSWPYNEQF
TRBV5-1	TRBJ2-3	TRBD2	ASSLSLAGGYTDTQY
TRBV5-1	TRBJ1-6	.	ASSPLDYNSPLH
TRBV5-5	TRBJ2-3	TRBD1	ASSSGQRTDTQY
TRBV6-5	TRBJ2-2	TRBD1	ASSYSTGDTGELF
TRBV29-1	TRBJ2-7	.	SVEGDNQAYEQY
TRBV14	TRBJ1-5	.	ASSQGGFQPQH
TRBV6-5	TRBJ2-7	.	ASSRTDSYEQY
TRBV7-9	TRBJ1-2	.	ASSLAAPANYGYT
TRBV5-1	TRBJ2-7	.	ASSFRTYEQY
TRBV7-6	TRBJ1-1	.	ASSLGGPYTEAF
TRBV19	TRBJ1-1	.	ASFPVPRGDTEAF